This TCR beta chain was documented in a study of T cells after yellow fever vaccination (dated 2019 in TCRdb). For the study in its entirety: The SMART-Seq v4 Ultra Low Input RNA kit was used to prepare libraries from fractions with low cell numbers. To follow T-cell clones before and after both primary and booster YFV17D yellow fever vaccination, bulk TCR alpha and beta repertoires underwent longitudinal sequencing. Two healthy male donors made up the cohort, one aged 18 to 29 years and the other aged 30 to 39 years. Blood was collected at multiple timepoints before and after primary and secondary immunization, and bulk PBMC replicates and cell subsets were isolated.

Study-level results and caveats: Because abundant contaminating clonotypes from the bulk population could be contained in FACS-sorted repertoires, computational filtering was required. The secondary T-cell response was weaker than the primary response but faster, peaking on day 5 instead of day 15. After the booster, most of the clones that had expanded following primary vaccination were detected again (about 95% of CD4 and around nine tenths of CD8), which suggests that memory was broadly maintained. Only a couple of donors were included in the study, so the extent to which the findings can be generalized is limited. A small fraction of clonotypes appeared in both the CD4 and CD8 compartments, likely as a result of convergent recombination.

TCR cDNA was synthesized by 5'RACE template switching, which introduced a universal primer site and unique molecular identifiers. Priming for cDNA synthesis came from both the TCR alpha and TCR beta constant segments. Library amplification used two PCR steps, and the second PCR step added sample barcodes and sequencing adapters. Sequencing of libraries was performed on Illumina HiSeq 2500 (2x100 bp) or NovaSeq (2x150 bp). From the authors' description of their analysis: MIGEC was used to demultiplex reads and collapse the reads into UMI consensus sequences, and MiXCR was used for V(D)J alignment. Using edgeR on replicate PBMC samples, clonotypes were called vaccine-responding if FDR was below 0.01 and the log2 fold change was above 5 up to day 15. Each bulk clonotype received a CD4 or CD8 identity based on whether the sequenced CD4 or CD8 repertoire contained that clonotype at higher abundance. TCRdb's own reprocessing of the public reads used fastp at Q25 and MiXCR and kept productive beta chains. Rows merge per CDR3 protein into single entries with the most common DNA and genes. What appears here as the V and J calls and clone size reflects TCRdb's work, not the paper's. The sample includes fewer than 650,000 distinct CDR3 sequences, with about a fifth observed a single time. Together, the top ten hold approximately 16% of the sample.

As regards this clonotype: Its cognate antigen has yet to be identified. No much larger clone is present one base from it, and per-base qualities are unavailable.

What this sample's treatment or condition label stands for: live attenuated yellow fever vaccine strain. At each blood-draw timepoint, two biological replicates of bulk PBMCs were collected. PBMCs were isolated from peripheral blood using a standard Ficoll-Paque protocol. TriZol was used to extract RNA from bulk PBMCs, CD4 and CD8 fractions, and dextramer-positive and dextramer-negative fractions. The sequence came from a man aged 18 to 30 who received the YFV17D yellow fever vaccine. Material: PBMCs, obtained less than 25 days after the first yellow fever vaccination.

CDR3 loop: CASSTSPQGSTQHF. The nucleotide sequence is given as TGTGCCAGCAGCACCTCCCCGCAGGGGAGCACCCAGCATTTT. The rearrangement joined TRBV6-2 or TRBV6-3 to TRBJ1-5; tentative D gene TRBD1, with 6 bases matching. The junction shows trimming of 6 bases on V and 11 bases on J, plus 20 bases between the germline ends. Reading the germline V gene gives CDR1 MNHEY and CDR2 SVGEGT. Measured from the cysteine to the phenylalanine, the CDR3 is 14 residues long. CDR3 DNA is the only sequence kept; it has 42 bases, read in frame from the first base.